One sample yielded the 25 T cell receptor beta chains listed below, sequenced in a study of cytomegalovirus exposure and HLA in healthy donors. With 60 Vbeta and 13 Jbeta primers, the PCR was carried out. Sequenced by immunoSEQ multiplex PCR; TCRdb stores in-frame clones only, minus some. This repertoire shows over 150,000 clones, roughly four fifths found once; its top ten account for 2% to 2.5%. The sequencing sample was made of PBMCs. Receptors were obtained from a woman aged 30 to 39 in good health and CMV-seronegative.

The chain combines TRBV7-3 with TRBJ2-1; 8 bases line up with TRBD2. Unmatched junction bases numbered 10, after V lost 7 bases and J lost 5 bases. This CDR3 region has 15 residues. Germline V gene sequence: CDR1 SGHTA, CDR2 FQGTGA. This CDR3 is CASKKSGRADNEQFF. The DNA of the CDR3 is TGTGCCAGCAAGAAAAGCGGGAGAGCGGACAATGAGCAGTTCTTC.

The chain joins TRBV13 to TRBJ2-7, with D perhaps TRBD2 (6 bases). V lost 2 bases and J lost 4, with 18 bases in between. CDR1 and CDR2 from the germline V gene are PRHDT and FYEKMQ (reference sequence). This CDR3 is built from 16 residues. CDR3 sequence reads: CASSLLGSGGLYEQYF. The CDR3 DNA reads TGTGCCAGCAGCTTATTGGGTAGCGGAGGATTATACGAGCAGTACTTC.

The CDR3 nucleotides are TGTGCCAGCATGACAGGGGGCGACGGGGAGCTGTTTTTT. It translates to CASMTGGDGELFF. The V gene is TRBV28, the J gene TRBJ2-2, with TRBD1 identical over 10 bases. This CDR3 spans 13 amino acids. Germline CDR1 is MDHEN and CDR2 is SYDVKM. The J segment lost 7 bases and the V segment lost 7 bases, leaving 3 bases of the junction unmatched.

V is TRBV6-5 and J is TRBJ2-2; 12 bases are a match to TRBD2. CDR3 size: 16 residues. Per the germline V gene, CDR1 is MNHEY and CDR2 is SVGAGI. The J segment lost 3 bases and the V segment lost 4 bases, leaving 3 bases of the junction unmatched. The CDR3 sequence: CASSSTSGGYTGELFF. CDR3 in DNA: TGTGCCAGCAGTTCTACTAGCGGGGGGTACACCGGGGAGCTGTTTTTT.

The rearrangement joins TRBV7-9 to TRBJ1-2; 8 positions match TRBD1. V shed 5 bases, J shed 5 bases, and the junction held 7 bases outside the gene matches. The CDR3 contains 14 residues. CDR1 is SEHNR, CDR2 FQNEAQ, per germline (reference sequence). The DNA for the CDR3 is TGTGCCAGCAGCCCCCAGGACAGGGCTTATGGCTACACCTTC. This gives the protein CASSPQDRAYGYTF.

The V gene is TRBV5-1, the J gene TRBJ1-2; 7 nucleotides match TRBD1. The germline gives CDR1 SGHRS, CDR2 YFSETQ. V gave up 4 bases and J gave up 6 bases; unmatched junction bases: 12. The CDR3 is 15 residues long. CDR3 DNA: TGCGCCAGCAGCGCTCAGGGGGTTCAGACAAATGGCTACACCTTC. Amino acid sequence: CASSAQGVQTNGYTF.

The chain's CDR3 is CASSVRGQPQHF. The DNA of the CDR3 is TGTGCCAGCAGTGTAAGGGGCCAGCCCCAGCATTTT. The V gene is TRBV2, the J gene TRBJ1-5; D might be TRBD1 (5 bases). The CDR3 contains 12 residues. The germline gives CDR1 SNHLY, CDR2 FYNNEI. Deletions cut 4 bases from V and 7 bases from J, with 8 bases between.

Comment on this clone: A read error may account for a junction end that differs from germline. This sequence joins TRBV4-1 and TRBJ2-6, with 7 nucleotides matching TRBD1. This CDR3 is built from 20 residues. Germline values: CDR1 MGHRA, CDR2 YSYEKL. The CDR3 sequence is CASSQDKGARELPGANGLTF. CDR3 bases: TGCGCCAGCAGCCAAGACAAGGGGGCGCGAGAACTCCCTGGGGCCAACGGCCTGACTTTC.

This chain joins TRBV4-3 and TRBJ2-3; TRBD1 aligns across 9 bases. V shed 4 bases, J shed 6 bases, and the junction held 8 bases outside the gene matches. The CDR3 is 15 amino acids. Germline CDR1 and CDR2: LGHNA and YSLEER. The CDR3 DNA is TGCGCCAGCAGCCGACCGGGACAGGGTGCGGATACGCAGTATTTT. Translation gives CASSRPGQGADTQYF.

The chain is built from TRBV28 and TRBJ1-3, with no clear D. Germline V gene data show CDR1 as MDHEN and CDR2 as SYDVKM. This CDR3 region has 13 residues. V gave up 2 bases and J gave up 9 bases, with 11 bases separating them. CDR3: CASSLPDGGTIYF. CDR3 nucleotide sequence: TGTGCCAGCAGTTTACCTGATGGCGGCACCATATATTTT.

The chain has TRBV10-2 and TRBJ1-3; 8 bases map to TRBD1. The J call may be wrong; the DNA end is better matched by TRBJ2-2. CDR1 is WSHSY and CDR2 is SAAADI in the germline V gene. The CDR3 has 14 amino acids. The CDR3 loop reads CASSVQGGIGELFF. In DNA form, the CDR3 reads TGCGCCAGCAGTGTACAGGGGGGAATCGGGGAGCTGTTTTTT.

This chain links TRBV5-1 with TRBJ2-3; a weak D match, TRBD2 (6 bases). Germline V gene data show CDR1 as SGHRS and CDR2 as YFSETQ. This CDR3 has 15 residues. The germline V and J ends were trimmed by 4 bases and 1 base, with 13 bases remaining between them. The CDR3 here is CASSRRPGGTDTQYF. In DNA, the CDR3 is TGCGCCAGCAGCCGGCGGCCGGGAGGCACAGATACGCAGTATTTT.

The chain carries TRBV19 and TRBJ2-5, with D possibly matching TRBD1 (6 bases). The CDR3 is made up of 14 amino acids. The germline CDR1 and CDR2 sequences are LNHDA and SQIVND (reference sequence). Trimming took off 5 bases at V and 5 bases at J, with 15 bases between the two ends. DNA for the CDR3: TGTGCCAGTAGTGGGGGCTCTGGTCCGGAGACCCAGTACTTC. Residues: CASSGGSGPETQYF. The full variable domain, its missing parts supplied by reference TRBV19 and TRBJ2-5, is DGGITQSPKYLFRKEGQNVTLSCEQNLNHDAMYWYRQDPGQGLRLIYYSQIVNDFQKGDIAEGYSVSREKKESFPLTVTSAQKNPTAFYLCASSGGSGPETQYFGPGTRLLVL.

This clone appeared a few times. The junction does not match germline at one end; this may be a read error. The J gene is TRBJ2-6, the V gene TRBV7-9; D might be TRBD1 (5 bases). Germline V gene sequence: CDR1 SEHNR, CDR2 FQNEAQ (reference sequence). This CDR3 comprises 15 residues. The CDR3: CASSSVVSGANGLTF. The CDR3 DNA reads as TGTGCCAGCAGCTCCGTGGTGTCTGGGGCCAACGGCCTGACTTTC. Supplemented by reference TRBV7-9 and TRBJ2-6, the full variable domain reads DTGVSQNPRHKITKRGQNVTFRCDPISEHNRLYWYRQTLGQGPEFLTYFQNEAQLEKSRLLSDRFSAERPKGSFSTLEIQRTEQGDSAMYLCASSSVVSGANGLTFGAGSRLTVL.

This clone was counted once. V gene TRBV2 combines with J gene TRBJ2-1, with 8 bases identical to TRBD2. Germline CDR1 SNHLY, CDR2 FYNNEI. The CDR3 consists of 16 residues. Trimming cost V 2 bases and J 6 bases; bases outside gene matches: 9. The DNA of the CDR3 is TGTGCCAGCAGTGAATTAGCGGGGACGCCCGGCAATGAGCAGTTCTTC. Its translation: CASSELAGTPGNEQFF.

This chain joins TRBV7-2 and TRBJ1-6; TRBD1 might be the D (5 bases). The V gene lost 0 bases and the J gene lost 5 bases, with 11 bases spanning the gap. From germline, CDR1 is SGHTA and CDR2 FQGNSA. The CDR3 is made up of 16 amino acids. The CDR3: CASSLAMAGNNSPLHF. In DNA, the CDR3 is TGTGCCAGCAGCTTAGCGATGGCAGGGAATAATTCACCCCTCCACTTT.

J is TRBJ1-6 and V is TRBV19, with 8 bases that match TRBD1. The CDR3 consists of 13 residues. Germline assignment: CDR1 LNHDA and CDR2 SQIVND (reference sequence). The V gene end was trimmed by 7 bases and the J gene end by 10 bases; junction bases not matched to a gene: 6. The CDR3 bases are TGTGCCAGTACTATGACAGGGGTCTCACCCCTCCACTTT. The encoded protein is CASTMTGVSPLHF. The full variable domain, in which reference TRBV19 and TRBJ1-6 provide the parts outside the CDR3, is DGGITQSPKYLFRKEGQNVTLSCEQNLNHDAMYWYRQDPGQGLRLIYYSQIVNDFQKGDIAEGYSVSREKKESFPLTVTSAQKNPTAFYLCASTMTGVSPLHFGNGTRLTVT.

The rearrangement uses TRBV5-1 and TRBJ2-7; 9 bases map to TRBD2. Germline V lookup: CDR1 SGHRS, CDR2 YFSETQ. The CDR3 has 16 residues. The V segment lost 5 bases and the J segment 5 bases; nucleotides outside the gene matches: 14. In DNA form, the CDR3 reads TGCGCCAGCAGTACTACCGTAGCGGGAGCCATCGACGAGCAGTACTTC. Its protein product is CASSTTVAGAIDEQYF.

This clone was counted a few times. The chain has TRBV19 and TRBJ2-1; D might be TRBD1 (5 bases). The CDR3 has 12 amino acids. Germline CDR1 and CDR2: LNHDA and SQIVND (reference sequence). V was cut by 4 bases and J by 9 bases, with 10 bases left in between. The CDR3, as DNA: TGTGCCAGTAGTACCCTAGGGGTTGAGCAGTTCTTC. It is translated as CASSTLGVEQFF. The whole variable domain, remainder taken from reference TRBV19 and TRBJ2-1, is DGGITQSPKYLFRKEGQNVTLSCEQNLNHDAMYWYRQDPGQGLRLIYYSQIVNDFQKGDIAEGYSVSREKKESFPLTVTSAQKNPTAFYLCASSTLGVEQFFGPGTRLTVL.

The V gene is TRBV4-3, the J gene TRBJ1-1; weak D call: TRBD1 (6 bases). The CDR3 is 14 amino acids. Trimming shortened V by 1 base and J by 5 bases, and 11 bases separated the two germline ends. The germline V gene has CDR1 LGHNA and CDR2 YSLEER. The CDR3 DNA is TGCGCCAGCAGCCAAGCTTCGAGGGGGACTGAAGCTTTCTTT. Amino acid sequence: CASSQASRGTEAFF.

As regards this clone: The sample contains more than one DNA sequence encoding this CDR3. This rearrangement joins TRBV28 to TRBJ2-1, with D possibly matching TRBD1 (7 bases). This CDR3 has 16 amino acids. Between the trimmed V and J ends, which lost 1 base and 3 bases, there was a span of 13 bases. Germline CDR1 and CDR2: MDHEN and SYDVKM. As DNA, the CDR3 is TGTGCCAGCAGTTTATCACAGCAGGGGGGCTACAATGAGCAGTTCTTC. It encodes CASSLSQQGGYNEQFF.

A few counts support this clone. As DNA, the CDR3 is TGTGCCAGCTTATTTGACAGGGGGGTTTCACCCCTCCACTTT. Translated: CASLFDRGVSPLHF. The chain couples TRBV7-2 to TRBJ1-6, with 9 bases lining up with TRBD1. With 8 bases clipped from V and 9 bases from J, the junction kept 8 bases outside the gene matches. The CDR3 consists of 14 residues. Germline-derived CDR1 and CDR2 are SGHTA and FQGNSA.

The table lists this clone with a count of one. The rearrangement uses TRBV4-3 and TRBJ2-1, with D perhaps matching TRBD2 (6 bases). The CDR3 has 13 residues. V dropped 3 bases and J dropped 8 bases, with 11 bases sitting between them. Germline CDR1 LGHNA, CDR2 YSLEER. CDR3 in DNA: TGCGCCAGCAGCCATGTTTCGGGGGATGAGCAGTTCTTC. It encodes CASSHVSGDEQFF.

The chain employs TRBV28 and TRBJ2-7, with D perhaps TRBD2 (6 bases). Germline V CDR1 and CDR2: MDHEN, SYDVKM. V lost 5 bases to trimming and J lost 3 bases, with 26 bases between them. This CDR3 region has 18 residues. Here the CDR3 DNA reads TGTGCCAGCAGTCCGTGGGACTCCTCGACAACGCCGAACTACGAGCAGTACTTC. Its protein product is CASSPWDSSTTPNYEQYF.

The chain links TRBV2 to TRBJ2-5; D gene unclear. Matching the DNA end better, TRBJ2-7 makes the J call doubtful. Germline CDR1 SNHLY, CDR2 FYNNEI. The CDR3 covers 11 residues. Here the CDR3 reads CASSASYEQYF. CDR3 coding DNA: TGTGCCAGCAGTGCTTCCTACGAGCAGTACTTC.